Listed here are 13 T cell receptor beta chains from one sample, sequenced in a study of cytomegalovirus exposure and HLA in healthy donors. PCR involved 60 Vbeta and 13 Jbeta primers. The data were produced by immunoSEQ multiplex PCR, yet TCRdb's version contains in-frame clones alone and is incomplete. The repertoire holds approximately 170,000 clones, with 70% to 90% as singletons. Sequenced input: PBMCs. These receptors all stem from a man younger than 40 in good health and CMV-seropositive.

Concerning this clone: Other DNA sequences in the sample encode the same CDR3. The CDR3 loop reads CASMATYSSYEQYF. The DNA of the CDR3 is TGTGCCAGCATGGCGACGTACAGCTCCTACGAGCAGTACTTC. The V and J genes are TRBV27 and TRBJ2-7; unclear D gene. Germline V gives CDR1 MNHEY, CDR2 SMNVEV (reference sequence). The CDR3 runs 14 residues. Trimming stripped 7 bases from V and 0 bases from J, with 13 bases between.

As concerns this clone: This same CDR3 is encoded by further DNA sequences in the sample. This chain connects TRBV29-1 to TRBJ1-2, with 7 positions matching TRBD1. This CDR3 has 13 amino acids. Trimming took 4 bases from V and 1 from J; bases not matched to a gene: 3. Germline assignment: CDR1 SQVTM and CDR2 ANQGSEA. The CDR3 here is CSVGDSINYGYTF. The CDR3 bases are TGCAGCGTTGGGGACAGCATTAACTATGGCTACACCTTC.

The chain carries TRBV5-1 and TRBJ2-1, with D perhaps TRBD2 (6 bases). Trimming pared 8 bases from V and 2 bases from J, leaving 11 bases between. The CDR3 covers 13 residues. Germline V gene lookup returns CDR1 SGHRS and CDR2 YFSETQ. The CDR3 DNA is TGCGCCAGTACTAGCCAAGCCTACAATGAGCAGTTCTTC. It translates to CASTSQAYNEQFF.

The chain's CDR3 is CASSLAGAYEQYV. The DNA for the CDR3 is TGTGCCAGCAGCTTAGCTGGAGCCTACGAGCAGTACGTC. This rearrangement joins TRBV7-9 to TRBJ2-7; no clear D. Germline loops: CDR1 SEHNR, CDR2 FQNEAQ (reference sequence). The CDR3 is 13 residues long. V lost 0 bases and J lost 2, with 5 bases in between.

This sequence joins TRBV7-2 and TRBJ2-1; possibly TRBD2 for D (5 bases). The CDR3 has 13 residues. Trimming took 1 base from V and 7 from J, leaving 8 bases between them. CDR1 is SGHTA and CDR2 is FQGNSA in the germline V gene. CDR3 amino acids: CASSLVGGNEQFF. In DNA, the CDR3 is TGTGCCAGCAGCTTAGTGGGCGGGAATGAGCAGTTCTTC.

The V call is TRBV18, the J call TRBJ2-7; 8 bases line up with TRBD2. CDR3 length: 17 amino acids. Germline values: CDR1 KGHSH, CDR2 LQKENI. The trim removed 5 bases at V and 2 bases at J, leaving 14 bases unmatched. The CDR3 DNA reads TGTGCCAGCTCAATGGGAATAGGGGGGACTAGTCCCTACGAGCAGTACTTC. The encoded protein is CASSMGIGGTSPYEQYF.

The chain joins TRBV6-5 to TRBJ1-1; 8 bases fit TRBD1. The V segment lost 4 bases and the J segment 3 bases; nucleotides outside the gene matches: 10. Germline CDR1 MNHEY, CDR2 SVGAGI. CDR3 length: 16 residues. Here the CDR3 reads CASSSTGAGRDTEAFF. CDR3 bases: TGTGCCAGCAGTTCGACAGGGGCGGGCCGGGACACTGAAGCTTTCTTT.

This rearrangement joins TRBV6-5 to TRBJ2-3, with 10 bases fitting TRBD1. The trim removed 6 bases at V and 2 bases at J, leaving 2 bases unmatched. The CDR3 runs 14 residues. CDR1 and CDR2 (germline): MNHEY, SVGAGI. In DNA, the CDR3 is TGTGCCAGCAGGGACAGGGGGAACACAGATACGCAGTATTTT. It yields the protein CASRDRGNTDTQYF.

There are a few counts of this clone. The chain recombines TRBV5-4 with TRBJ1-3; no definite D call. The germline V gene encodes CDR1 SGHNT and CDR2 YYREEE (reference sequence). The CDR3 runs 14 residues. V lost 4 bases to trimming and J lost 0 bases, with 8 bases between them. CDR3 protein: CASSPLPSGNTIYF. In DNA, the CDR3 is TGTGCCAGCAGCCCACTTCCCTCTGGAAACACCATATATTTT.

This clone came up a few times. This rearrangement joins TRBV5-6 to TRBJ2-6; 8 nucleotides line up with TRBD1. This CDR3 has 17 amino acids. The ends lost 2 bases at V and 0 bases at J; junction bases unmatched: 4. Germline V lookup: CDR1 SGHDT, CDR2 YYEEEE. The CDR3 region has the DNA TGTGCCAGCAGCTTACGACAGGGGATCTCTGGGGCCAACGTCCTGACTTTC. Translated: CASSLRQGISGANVLTF.

The rearrangement joins TRBV19 to TRBJ1-2, with 7 nucleotides matching TRBD1. The CDR3 spans 13 residues. Trimming at V came to 9 bases and at J to 5 bases, leaving 9 bases not matched to a gene. CDR1 is LNHDA, CDR2 SQIVND, per germline (reference sequence). The CDR3 DNA is TGTGCCAGCACAGGGGTCCTTCCGTATGGCTACACCTTC. Protein: CASTGVLPYGYTF.

CDR3 bases: TGTGCCAGCCACGACAGGGGACGCAAGGATGAGCAGTTCTTC. Amino acid sequence: CASHDRGRKDEQFF. The chain employs TRBV27 and TRBJ2-1, with 8 nucleotides matching TRBD1. In germline, CDR1 is MNHEY, CDR2 SMNVEV (reference sequence). Trimming took 8 bases from V and 8 from J; bases not matched to a gene: 11. This CDR3 is built from 14 residues.

The V call is TRBV11-2, the J call TRBJ2-3; D is possibly TRBD1 (5 bases). Germline V gene lookup returns CDR1 SGHAT and CDR2 FQNNGV. This CDR3 is built from 14 residues. V lost 3 bases and J 3 bases, leaving 10 bases between the germline ends. CDR3 coding DNA: TGTGCCAGCAGCTTTTGGGGCCGAACAGATACGCAGTATTTT. Its translation: CASSFWGRTDTQYF.